This T cell receptor beta chain was identified in a study of yellow fever vaccine responses in identical twins. TCRdb re-analysed the RT-PCR reads in MiXCR, keeping a single row per CDR3 protein. Of more than 850 distinct CDR3 sequences listed, approximately 80% are singletons. General observations from the study: Reportedly, the response of twins' T cells to the vaccine seemed partly convergent, partly personalized.

Details on this clonotype: Its antigen is not known.

Trimming pared 5 bases from V and 0 bases from J, leaving 11 bases between. The germline V gene encodes CDR1 SQVTM and CDR2 ANQGSEA. The CDR3 has 13 amino acids. The rearrangement uses TRBV29-1 and TRBJ2-7; TRBD2 is a possible D gene (6 bases). This receptor was identified in a woman under 30 who received the yellow fever vaccine. Sequencing was performed on T cells from blood (PBMCs), unsorted or a sorted subset (not recorded which), taken before or after yellow fever vaccination (not recorded which). The DNA of the CDR3 is TGCAGCGTTCAGCGGGCCAACTCCTACGAGCAGTACTTC. Encoded protein: CSVQRANSYEQYF.